Detailed here is one TCR beta chain. This clonotype is large (0.1 to 1%) in terms of sample share. Nothing much larger sits one base from this clone, and base qualities are not available. PBMCs were labeled with CellTrace CFSE and cultured for five to six days in RPMI with approximately 8.6% human serum plus peptide pools at approximately 1 ug/mL each. Unfixed proliferating CD4 T cells were sorted on a BD FACSAria as live CD56-CD19-CD16-CD3+CD4+ CFSE-low cells. Enrolled adults were healthy and seronegative for ZIKV, JEV, YFV, DENV and WNV by microneutralization screening. The samples were drawn from a phase 1 trial of an alum-adjuvanted Zika purified-inactivated virus (ZPIV) vaccine that was randomized, double-blinded and placebo-controlled. Peripheral blood mononuclear cells were isolated by standard procedure and were kept frozen in liquid nitrogen until use. This entry comes from a study of Japanese encephalitis immunity and Zika vaccine responses (dated by TCRdb to the early 2020s). Concerning the study at large: Each included participant got alum-adjuvanted ZPIV three times, at weeks 0, 4 and 28, with every dose being 5.0 ug. Two to three months ahead of the first ZPIV dose, 11 to 12 participants were given JEV vaccine (IXIARO) as a two-dose regimen with the doses 28 days apart. Twelve participants received one dose of YFV vaccine (YF-VAX) before ZPIV, and nine participants were flavivirus-naive. For TCR sequencing, six representative participants were selected from each pre-vaccination group, and samples were taken at week 0 (after pre-vaccination, before ZPIV) and at week 52. TCR repertoires from a few flavivirus-naive individuals were additionally analyzed at weeks 2, 6 and 52 after the start of ZPIV vaccination. For stimulations, either ZIKV structural-protein peptide pools divided into flavivirus-conserved and non-conserved sets or JEV or YFV peptides matching the pre-vaccination were used. ZIKV peptides were 15-mers overlapping by 11 residues, selected for NetMHCpan/NetMHCII-predicted epitopes with affinity below 50 nM. The study asked whether earlier vaccination against Japanese encephalitis virus (JEV) or yellow fever virus (YFV) shaped CD4 T cell responses to the Zika vaccine.

The protocol used for the library was 5' RACE. Before sequencing, TCRbeta libraries were pooled in proportion to the sorted cell numbers of each library. Total RNA from sorted cells was extracted with RNAzol RT, and cDNA was made with an oligo(dT) primer and a template-switching oligo. The TCRbeta V-CDR3-J region was PCR-amplified with Kapa HiFi using a SMARTer oligo primer and a TCRbeta constant-region primer. A second PCR added Illumina adaptors and sample-specific index barcodes, with HighPrep bead cleanup and Bioanalyzer confirmation of a roughly 650 bp band. The libraries were sequenced on an Illumina MiSeq using 2x151 bp paired-end reads. In the paper's pipeline: Reads were demultiplexed with an in-house Java program, and TCRbeta annotations were assigned and clonotypes were counted with MiXCR. Repertoire overlap was measured with Morisita-Horn indices from the R package vegan, along with UPGMA clustering and Circos plots of recurring clonotypes. Shannon diversity and richness were each normalized to the maximum value possible given the input cell numbers, so the resulting values fell between 0 and 1. CDR3beta sequences were aligned with MUSCLE, distances were computed with SeqinR, and multidimensional scaling was plotted in R. TCRdb trimmed public reads at Q25 via fastp, called clones via MiXCR and kept in-frame beta chains. Every CDR3 protein is listed once, alongside the most common genes and DNA of its rows. The authors' filters were not applied to this entry. The sample has roughly 500 distinct CDR3 sequences on record, roughly 2% of them singletons. 20% to 25% of the sample goes to the ten largest clones.

The investigation overall reported the following: Only a few individuals showed CD8 T cell responses to the ZIKV peptide pools, and those responses were of very low magnitude. Higher repertoire similarity across time-points and stimulations was observed in JEV-pre-vaccinated donors than in YFV-pre-vaccinated donors, indicating that more clonotypes were common to ZIKV and JEV stimulation. Because there were not enough samples, the peptide pools could not be deconvoluted, which meant the specific peptides behind the cross-reactive responses went unidentified. Samples clustered by participant with no similarity between individuals, suggesting no public TCRs were detected. In JEV-pre-vaccinated donors, the repertoire richness of CD4 T cells responding to conserved ZIKV epitopes dropped significantly after ZPIV. Only a subset of trial participants with three doses and adequate samples was analyzed, not the entire vaccinated cohort.

Per the germline V gene (reference sequence), GTSNPN is the CDR1 and SVGIG is the CDR2. V lost 1 base and J lost 4 bases; the stretch between them is 10 bases long. The CDR3 covers 14 residues, taking in both the cysteine and the phenylalanine. The DNA shown is the 42-base CDR3, in frame from base 1. Recombination joined TRBV30 with TRBJ1-4, with the D gene uncertain. Sample: antigen-activated CD4+ T cells from blood, cultured, taken during a Zika inactivated vaccine study. The source of this sequence is an adult woman who received an inactivated Zika virus vaccine. The CDR3 amino acid sequence is: CAWSAPQLNEKLFF. The DNA sequence reads TGTGCCTGGAGTGCCCCACAGCTTAATGAAAAACTGTTTTTT. Beyond the CDR3, the reference TRBV30 and TRBJ1-4 genes provide the residues; the full variable domain reads: SQTIHQWPATLVQPVGSPLSLECTVEGTSNPNLYWYRQAAGRGLQLLFYSVGIGQISSEVPQNLSASRPQDRQFILSSKKLLLSDSGFYLCAWSAPQLNEKLFFGSGTQLSVL.